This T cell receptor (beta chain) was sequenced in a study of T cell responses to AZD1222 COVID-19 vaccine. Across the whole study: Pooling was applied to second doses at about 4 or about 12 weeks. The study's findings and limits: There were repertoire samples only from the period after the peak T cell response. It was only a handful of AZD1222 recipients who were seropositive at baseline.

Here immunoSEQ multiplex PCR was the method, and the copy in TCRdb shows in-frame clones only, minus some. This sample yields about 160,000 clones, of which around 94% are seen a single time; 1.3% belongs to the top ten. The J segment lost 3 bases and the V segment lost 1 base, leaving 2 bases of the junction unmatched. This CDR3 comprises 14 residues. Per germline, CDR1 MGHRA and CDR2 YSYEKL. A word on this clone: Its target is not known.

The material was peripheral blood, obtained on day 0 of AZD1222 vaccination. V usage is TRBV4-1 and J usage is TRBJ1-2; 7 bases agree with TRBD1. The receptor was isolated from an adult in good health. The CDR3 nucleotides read TGCGCCAGCAGCCAAGGCAGGGGGGACTATGGCTACACCTTC. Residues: CASSQGRGDYGYTF.